This record concerns one T cell receptor beta chain sequence. The data were taken from a study of blood T cell repertoires in COVID-19. Study overall: Collection of acute and convalescent COVID-19 samples took place in the United States, Italy and Spain. PBMCs, B-cell-depleted T cells, or T cells were the source of the cDNA or gDNA that made up the material.

The CDR3 consists of 12 residues. The V end lost 4 bases, the J end lost 7 bases, and 8 bases lay between the germline ends. Germline V gene lookup returns CDR1 LGHDT and CDR2 YNNKEL (reference sequence). Original processing notes: Reference gene primers were amplified, and this amplification served to estimate nucleated cell counts. This table comes from immunoSEQ multiplex PCR, and its TCRdb copy is limited to in-frame clones, with some not included. V, J and clone size are those of that table, while D and trimming were read from the DNA. The sample carries some 260,000 clones, about four fifths recorded once.

The chain has TRBV3-1 (or the pseudogene TRBV3-2) and TRBJ1-5, with D perhaps matching TRBD1 (5 bases). The receptor was isolated from a woman aged 18-30 years with acute or convalescent COVID-19. Sequencing input: peripheral blood. The CDR3 region has the DNA TGTGCCAGCAGCCGCTCAGGGCAGCCCCAGCATTTT. Protein product: CASSRSGQPQHF.